The 12 T cell receptor beta chains in this list originate from one sample, sequenced in a study of blood T cells in healthy people across ages. A sample-barcoded 5' primer and a J-beta primer mix were used in a second PCR of roughly 7 to 11 cycles. TCRdb ran MiXCR on the 5' RACE reads and lists one entry per CDR3 protein. The sample contains about 1.7 million distinct CDR3 sequences, approximately 28% of which appear only once. Input material: blood. Source of these receptors: a woman in her 30s in good health.

The chain joins TRBV20-1 to TRBJ1-5, with D possibly matching TRBD1 (6 bases). Trimming took 4 bases from V and 7 from J, leaving 14 bases between them. The CDR3 is 13 amino acids. The germline V gene encodes CDR1 DFQATT and CDR2 SNEGSKA (reference sequence). For the CDR3, the DNA is TGCAGTGCTAAAGCACAGGGCGGCCAGCCCCAGCATTTT. Its translation is CSAKAQGGQPQHF.

The V and J genes are TRBV20-1 and TRBJ1-4, with D perhaps matching TRBD1 (5 bases). The CDR3 sequence is 13 residues long. Germline V lookup: CDR1 DFQATT, CDR2 SNEGSKA (reference sequence). The V and J ends lost 0 bases and 8 bases respectively, with 10 bases between them. This chain's CDR3 is CSARDLQGEKLFF. In nucleotides, the CDR3 is TGCAGTGCTAGAGATCTCCAGGGAGAAAAACTGTTTTTT.

This clonotype was detected a few times. The V and J genes are TRBV20-1 and TRBJ2-3; the D is unclear. The CDR3 is 13 residues long. Per the germline V gene, CDR1 is DFQATT and CDR2 is SNEGSKA (reference sequence). V was pared by 2 bases and J by 6 bases, with 12 bases between. CDR3 DNA: TGCAGTGCTAGACTAGATAACCGGGATACGCAGTATTTT. Translation gives CSARLDNRDTQYF.

J is TRBJ2-3 and V is TRBV12-3 or TRBV12-4; D might be TRBD1 (5 bases). V lost 6 bases and J lost 0, with 13 bases in between. The CDR3 sequence is 15 residues long. CDR3 residues: CASRSQGTSTDTQYF. CDR3 sequence (DNA): TGTGCCAGCAGGTCCCAGGGCACTAGCACAGATACGCAGTATTTT.

This clonotype occurred many times. The chain combines TRBV5-1 with TRBJ2-7, with D tentatively TRBD2 (6 bases). Germline V gene sequence: CDR1 SGHRS, CDR2 YFSETQ. The CDR3 is 13 amino acids. The V end lost 2 bases, the J end lost 6 bases, and 12 bases lay between the germline ends. The CDR3 reads CASSLVGGGEQYF. The DNA for the CDR3 is TGCGCCAGCAGCTTAGTGGGAGGCGGCGAGCAGTACTTC.

In this sample, this clonotype turned up a few times. The chain's CDR3 is CASKGAGSLSNQPQHF. In DNA, the CDR3 is TGTGCCAGCAAGGGGGCAGGGTCCCTTAGCAATCAGCCCCAGCATTTT. This chain connects TRBV6-5 to TRBJ1-5, with 7 bases fitting TRBD1. This CDR3 comprises 16 residues. J gave up 0 bases and V 7 bases, and 9 bases lay outside the gene matches. Germline V lookup: CDR1 MNHEY, CDR2 SVGAGI.

The table lists this clonotype with a few counts. The V and J genes are TRBV12-3 or TRBV12-4 and TRBJ1-5; D ambiguous. V was shortened by 5 bases and J by 7 bases, with 18 bases between the two germline ends. The CDR3 has 15 residues. CDR3 in amino acids: CASSPPGIPPQPQHF. CDR3 nucleotides: TGTGCCAGCAGTCCACCGGGAATTCCTCCGCAGCCCCAGCATTTT.

Comments on this clonotype: The junction differs from germline at one of its ends, possibly a read error. V is TRBV28 and J is TRBJ2-6; 8 bases are shared with TRBD1. The CDR3 runs 18 residues. From germline, CDR1 is MDHEN and CDR2 SYDVKM. CDR3 nucleotides: TGTGCCAGCAGTTTCCCCCAGGGGGCTTTCTCTGGGGCCAACGCCCTGACTTTC. It codes for CASSFPQGAFSGANALTF. The entire variable domain, with the rest obtained from reference TRBV28 and TRBJ2-6, is as follows: DVKVTQSSRYLVKRTGEKVFLECVQDMDHENMFWYRQDPGLGLRLIYFSYDVKMKEKGDIPEGYSVSREKKERFSLILESASTNQTSMYLCASSFPQGAFSGANALTFGAGSRLTVL.

A few counts support this clonotype. V usage is TRBV6-6 and J usage is TRBJ2-1; 10 bases agree with TRBD2. CDR1 and CDR2 (germline): MNHNY, SVGAGI (reference sequence). This CDR3 contains 15 residues. Trimming removed 6 bases from V and 5 bases from J; junction bases left unmatched: 7. The CDR3 reads CASREGTSADNEQFF. Written as DNA, the CDR3 is TGTGCCAGCAGAGAGGGGACTAGCGCCGACAATGAGCAGTTCTTC.

Comment on this clonotype: A much bigger clone sits one base away, suggesting this may be a read error. The chain links TRBV28 to TRBJ2-5; D remains ambiguous. The J call is uncertain, as TRBJ2-1 better fits the DNA end. CDR1 is MDHEN and CDR2 is SYDVKM in the germline V gene. The CDR3 totals 15 residues. This CDR3 reads CASSLTGSREETQFF. The CDR3 coding sequence is TGTGCCAGCAGTTTAACGGGCAGCCGAGAAGAGACCCAGTTCTTC.

This sequence joins TRBV9 and TRBJ1-1; no clear D. This CDR3 is built from 14 residues. Per the germline V gene, CDR1 is SGDLS and CDR2 is YYNGEE. Trimming stripped 0 bases from V and 0 bases from J, with 6 bases between. This chain's CDR3 is CASSVVSVNTEAFF. The CDR3 DNA is TGTGCCAGCAGCGTAGTCAGCGTGAACACTGAAGCTTTCTTT.

The chain joins TRBV9 to TRBJ1-1; perhaps TRBD1 as D (5 bases). Germline CDR1 reads SGDLS; CDR2 reads YYNGEE. V was trimmed by 3 bases and J by 11 bases, leaving 14 bases between them. The length of the CDR3 is 12 residues. The CDR3 sequence is CASSETRVVAFF. The CDR3 nucleotides read TGTGCCAGCAGCGAAACCAGGGTAGTGGCTTTCTTT.